Presented here are 8 T cell receptor beta chains from one specimen sequenced in a study of Ad26.COV2.S vaccination and SARS-CoV-2 variants. Documented treatment: about 20 received Ad26.COV2.S at low or high dose, single or two shots; roughly five received placebo; per-sample allocation not given. After the first vaccine or placebo injection, samples were drawn on day 63. TCRdb keeps only in-frame clones here, not all; method: immunoSEQ multiplex PCR. The sample has over 300,000 clones, roughly 80% seen once. Sample: peripheral blood, taken in a trial of Ad26.COV2.S vaccine versus placebo. Receptors were obtained from a person between 18 and 65 years old who received the Ad26.COV2.S COVID-19 vaccine or a placebo.

J is TRBJ2-7 and V is TRBV4-2, with TRBD2 matching 14 bases. V trimming: 0 bases; J trimming: 0 bases; junction bases outside the gene matches: 10. This CDR3 has 20 amino acids. Germline CDR1 is LGHNA and CDR2 is YNFKEQ. CDR3 in amino acids: CASSQDGLAGGRAASYEQYF. For the CDR3, the DNA is TGTGCCAGCAGCCAAGATGGACTAGCGGGAGGTCGTGCAGCCTCCTACGAGCAGTACTTC.

The rearrangement links TRBV19 to TRBJ2-7; TRBD2 aligns across 13 bases. Germline CDR1 reads LNHDA; CDR2 reads SQIVND (reference sequence). V shed 7 bases and J 5 bases; nucleotides not matched to a gene: 11. The CDR3 is 16 amino acids. CDR3 in amino acids: CASTRGGTSGVHEQYF. CDR3 bases: TGTGCCAGTACCAGGGGGGGGACTAGCGGGGTCCACGAGCAGTACTTC.

The chain employs TRBV10-1 and TRBJ1-1; a possible D gene is TRBD1 (6 bases). V gave up 6 bases and J gave up 1 base, with 12 bases separating them. The CDR3 is 14 residues long. Germline V gene lookup returns CDR1 WNHNN and CDR2 SYGVQD (reference sequence). The chain's CDR3 is CASSEYRENTEAFF. CDR3 bases: TGCGCCAGCAGCGAATACAGGGAGAACACTGAAGCTTTCTTT.

The J gene is TRBJ2-7, the V gene TRBV5-4; 7 nucleotides match TRBD1. Per the germline V gene, CDR1 is SGHNT and CDR2 is YYREEE (reference sequence). The CDR3 has 17 residues. The ends lost 0 bases at V and 9 bases at J; junction bases unmatched: 18. This CDR3 is CASSLAAGTAGSRLQYF. The CDR3 bases are TGTGCCAGCAGCTTGGCCGCCGGGACAGCCGGTTCCCGGCTGCAGTACTTC.

Many counts were recorded for this clone. V usage is TRBV5-6 and J usage is TRBJ1-5; 7 positions agree with TRBD1. This CDR3 region has 16 residues. Germline CDR1 and CDR2: SGHDT and YYEEEE. J gave up 5 bases and V 2 bases, and 10 bases lay outside the gene matches. CDR3 bases: TGTGCCAGCAGCTTTCGAGGGGGCAGGCTTCATCAGCCCCAGCATTTT. Translating it yields CASSFRGGRLHQPQHF.

This clone is a singleton in its sample. The chain couples TRBV10-1 to TRBJ1-1; 10 bases agree with TRBD1. The CDR3 sequence is 15 residues long. With V trimmed by 7 bases and J by 4 bases, 9 bases remained unmatched. Germline CDR1 is WNHNN and CDR2 is SYGVQD (reference sequence). The CDR3 bases are TGCGCCAGCACTCCGAGGGGGACAGGGGTCACTGAAGCTTTCTTT. Amino acid sequence: CASTPRGTGVTEAFF.

The CDR3 loop is CASKRGQTSEQYF. The CDR3 bases are TGTGCCAGTAAACGGGGACAGACGTCCGAGCAGTACTTC. This chain connects TRBV19 to TRBJ2-7; TRBD1 matches at 7 bases. The V segment lost 7 bases and the J segment 6 bases; nucleotides outside the gene matches: 9. This CDR3 has 13 amino acids. CDR1 LNHDA and CDR2 SQIVND come from the germline V gene (reference sequence).

This clone appeared once. The rearrangement joins TRBV6-5 to TRBJ1-1; 9 bases are shared with TRBD1. Germline assignment: CDR1 MNHEY and CDR2 SVGAGI. The CDR3 runs to 14 residues. V was pared by 5 bases and J by 5 bases, with 6 bases of the junction left unmatched. The CDR3 coding sequence is TGTGCCAGCAGTCTTACAGGGGGCAAGACTGAAGCTTTCTTT. Its protein is CASSLTGGKTEAFF.